This T cell receptor (beta chain) emerged from a study of CD8+ T cells in alopecia areata. Study results and caveats: Only one nonresponder was present, which leaves the link between baseline CD8+ expansion and response uncertain.

Extracted RNA was reverse transcribed into cDNA, the sequencing template. Clones were read by immunoSEQ multiplex PCR, and TCRdb kept only the in-frame ones, dropping some. This repertoire shows over 85,000 clones, 60% to 80% found once; its top ten account for around 15%. Treatment of the sample: oral pan-JAK inhibitor, 5-10 mg twice daily. This CDR3 has 12 residues. Germline V gene data show CDR1 as SGHTA and CDR2 as FQGNSA. V gave up 1 base and J gave up 9 bases, with 8 bases separating them. On this clone itself: Its antigen is undetermined.

The V call is TRBV7-2, the J call TRBJ2-3; D is undetermined. The sample consisted of CD8+ T cells sorted from blood, taken at week 44, from a patient treated with tofacitinib. The clonotype was recovered from a human donor with alopecia areata. As DNA, the CDR3 is TGTGCCAGCAGCTTAGATCCCCAGACGCAGTATTTT. This translates into CASSLDPQTQYF.